What follows are 7 T cell receptor beta chains derived from one specimen sequenced in a study of Ad26.COV2.S vaccination and SARS-CoV-2 variants. Here immunoSEQ multiplex PCR was the method, and the copy in TCRdb shows in-frame clones only, minus some. The table records 350,000 to 600,000 clones, roughly nine tenths of them present only once. The treatment here: roughly 19 received Ad26.COV2.S at low or high dose, single or two shots; 5 received placebo; per-sample allocation not given. The samples date from day 63 after the first vaccine or placebo injection. The source was peripheral blood, collected in a trial of Ad26.COV2.S vaccine versus placebo. The source is a person aged 18-60 years who received the Ad26.COV2.S COVID-19 vaccine or a placebo.

The chain uses TRBV3-1 (or the pseudogene TRBV3-2) and TRBJ2-1; 7 positions match TRBD2. Germline V lookup: CDR1 LGHDT, CDR2 YNNKEL (reference sequence). The V segment lost 4 bases and the J segment 4 bases; nucleotides outside the gene matches: 7. The CDR3 totals 15 residues. Written as DNA, the CDR3 is TGTGCCAGCAGCCGCGCCGGGACTACTTACAATGAGCAGTTCTTC. Its protein is CASSRAGTTYNEQFF.

The gene calls are TRBV19 and TRBJ2-3, with 7 bases lining up with TRBD1. Trimming at V came to 6 bases and at J to 0 bases, leaving 3 bases not matched to a gene. Germline assignment: CDR1 LNHDA and CDR2 SQIVND (reference sequence). This CDR3 is 14 amino acids long. CDR3 sequence (DNA): TGTGCCAGTAGGCGACAGGGCAGCACAGATACGCAGTATTTT. Protein product: CASRRQGSTDTQYF. The variable domain in full, completed from reference TRBV19 and TRBJ2-3, reads DGGITQSPKYLFRKEGQNVTLSCEQNLNHDAMYWYRQDPGQGLRLIYYSQIVNDFQKGDIAEGYSVSREKKESFPLTVTSAQKNPTAFYLCASRRQGSTDTQYFGPGTRLTVL.

The V and J genes are TRBV7-8 and TRBJ2-7, with 10 bases lining up with TRBD2. The CDR3 has 16 residues. Germline trimming cut 0 bases from V and 2 bases from J; bases unmatched to any gene: 4. CDR1 is SGHVS, CDR2 FQNEAQ, per germline. CDR3 DNA sequence: TGTGCCAGCAGCTTAGCGTCACTAGCGGGAACCTACGAGCAGTACTTC. Translating gives CASSLASLAGTYEQYF.

The chain couples TRBV28 to TRBJ2-3, with D uncertain. Trimming shortened V by 1 base and J by 7 bases, and 6 bases separated the two germline ends. The CDR3 runs to 12 residues. Germline V gene lookup returns CDR1 MDHEN and CDR2 SYDVKM. CDR3 nucleotide sequence: TGTGCCAGCAGTTTATTGCGGAATACGCAGTATTTT. It is translated as CASSLLRNTQYF.

The CDR3 DNA reads TGTGCCAGCAGCCCGCGTATGGACGGGGAGCTGTTTTTT. Protein sequence: CASSPRMDGELFF. V gene TRBV7-3 combines with J gene TRBJ2-2; no clear D. Germline V gives CDR1 SGHTA, CDR2 FQGTGA. V shed 5 bases and J shed 7 bases, with 11 bases lying between them. The length of the CDR3 is 13 residues.

CDR3 protein: CASSHPPLQRELSEQFF. CDR3 nucleotides: TGTGCCAGCAGCCATCCCCCTTTACAGCGGGAGTTGAGTGAGCAGTTCTTC. V and J are TRBV4-2 and TRBJ2-1; 8 positions agree with TRBD2. The CDR3 contains 17 residues. The germline V gene has CDR1 LGHNA and CDR2 YNFKEQ. Trimming cost V 3 bases and J 9 bases; bases outside gene matches: 16.

As DNA, the CDR3 is TGTGCCAGCCGATTGGAGGGTTATGGCTACACCTTC. This sequence encodes CASRLEGYGYTF. J is TRBJ1-2 and V is TRBV2; D remains ambiguous. Trimming stripped 8 bases from V and 5 bases from J, with 12 bases between. From germline, CDR1 is SNHLY and CDR2 FYNNEI. The CDR3 is made up of 12 amino acids. Together with reference TRBV2 and TRBJ1-2, the CDR3 gives the full variable domain: EPEVTQTPSHQVTQMGQEVILRCVPISNHLYFYWYRQILGQKVEFLVSFYNNEISEKSEIFDDQFSVERPDGSNFTLKIRSTKLEDSAMYFCASRLEGYGYTFGSGTRLTVV.